This passage covers 2 T cell receptor beta chains from one sample sequenced in a study of T cell responses to AZD1222 COVID-19 vaccine. TCRdb's table, derived via immunoSEQ multiplex PCR, lists solely in-frame clones and lacks some. The repertoire consists of roughly 130,000 clones, with 75% to 95% occurring once and the leading ten covering around 2.8%. The specimen comprised peripheral blood, sampled on day 0 of AZD1222 vaccination. The receptors originated from an adult in good health.

A single count supports this clone. This chain connects TRBV24-1 to TRBJ1-5; D may be TRBD1 (5 bases). Per the germline V gene, CDR1 is KGHDR and CDR2 is SFDVKD. Trimming left V 6 bases short and J 0 bases short, with 8 bases between. The length of the CDR3 is 14 residues. The CDR3 is CATSIGASNQPQHF. CDR3 coding DNA: TGTGCCACCAGTATCGGGGCTAGCAATCAGCCCCAGCATTTT.

J is TRBJ1-5 and V is TRBV7-2; D unclear. The CDR3 runs 14 residues. Germline lookup yields CDR1 SGHTA and CDR2 FQGNSA. Trimming removed 3 bases from V and 12 bases from J, with 18 bases in between. CDR3 sequence: CASSFSPYAFDQHF. CDR3 nucleotide sequence: TGTGCCAGCAGCTTTTCCCCCTACGCCTTCGACCAGCATTTT.